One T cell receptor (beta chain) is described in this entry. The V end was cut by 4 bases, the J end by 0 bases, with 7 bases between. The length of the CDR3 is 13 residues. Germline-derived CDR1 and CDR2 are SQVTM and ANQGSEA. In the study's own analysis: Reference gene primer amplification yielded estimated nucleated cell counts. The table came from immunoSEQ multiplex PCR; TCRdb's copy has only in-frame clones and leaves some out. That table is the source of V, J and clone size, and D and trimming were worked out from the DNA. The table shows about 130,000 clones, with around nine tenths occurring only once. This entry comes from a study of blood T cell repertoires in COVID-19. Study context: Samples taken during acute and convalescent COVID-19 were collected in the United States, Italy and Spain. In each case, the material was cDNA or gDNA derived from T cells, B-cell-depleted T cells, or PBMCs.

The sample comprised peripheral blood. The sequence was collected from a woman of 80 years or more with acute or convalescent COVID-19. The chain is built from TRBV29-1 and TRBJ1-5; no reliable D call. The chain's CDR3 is CSVGENSNQPQHF. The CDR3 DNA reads TGCAGCGTTGGGGAGAATAGCAATCAGCCCCAGCATTTT.